Below, 9 T cell receptor beta chains from the same sample are listed, as sequenced in a study of shared clonotypes between healthy human individuals. Sequencing was performed with immunoSEQ multiplex PCR; in TCRdb, only in-frame clones are kept and a portion is missing. This sample has millions of clones, with roughly 96% found just once. The specimen sequenced was naive CD4+ T cells sorted from blood. Subset specified: CD45RA+ positively selected. All receptors come from a man aged 18 to 29 in good health.

V gene TRBV7-9 combines with J gene TRBJ2-1, with 8 bases aligning to TRBD2. Looked up from germline, CDR1 is SEHNR and CDR2 is FQNEAQ (reference sequence). With 1 base clipped from V and 6 bases from J, the junction kept 5 bases outside the gene matches. The CDR3 length is 15 residues. The CDR3 sequence: CASSLDGTRPNEQFF. Here the CDR3 DNA reads TGTGCCAGCAGCTTAGACGGGACTAGACCCAATGAGCAGTTCTTC.

V usage is TRBV4-1 and J usage is TRBJ1-4; the D is unclear. This CDR3 region has 13 residues. Looked up from germline, CDR1 is MGHRA and CDR2 is YSYEKL. The ends were cut back, 1 base at V and 5 bases at J, with 5 bases in the middle. The CDR3 DNA follows: TGCGCCAGCAGCCAAGTCCTAAATGAAAAACTGTTTTTT. Its protein is CASSQVLNEKLFF.

The genes are TRBV19 and TRBJ1-1; the D is unclear. Trimming took off 1 base at V and 5 bases at J, with 11 bases between the two ends. Germline CDR1 LNHDA, CDR2 SQIVND (reference sequence). This CDR3 contains 14 residues. CDR3 amino acids: CASSIGERGTEAFF. The CDR3 DNA is TGTGCCAGTAGTATAGGGGAGCGGGGAACTGAAGCTTTCTTT.

Concerning this clone: Other DNA sequences in this sample translate to the same CDR3. The chain joins TRBV5-1 to TRBJ2-5; the D gene is possibly TRBD2 (7 bases). The V gene lost 2 bases and the J gene lost 5 bases, with 13 bases spanning the gap. CDR1 is SGHRS and CDR2 is YFSETQ in the germline V gene. The CDR3 is 14 amino acids. The CDR3 is CASSLEGGQETQYF. The DNA for the CDR3 is TGCGCCAGCAGCTTAGAGGGGGGGCAGGAGACCCAGTACTTC.

The V and J genes are TRBV4-3 and TRBJ2-3; tentatively, D is TRBD2 (6 bases). This CDR3 has 18 residues. Trimming stripped 2 bases from V and 1 base from J, with 19 bases between. The germline gives CDR1 LGHNA, CDR2 YSLEER. The CDR3 DNA reads TGCGCCAGCAGCCAACAGAGGGGAGGCGTAGGGGGCACAGATACGCAGTATTTT. It is translated as CASSQQRGGVGGTDTQYF.

The gene calls are TRBV28 and TRBJ1-2; 8 bases line up with TRBD1. The germline gives CDR1 MDHEN, CDR2 SYDVKM. V lost 5 bases and J lost 4; bases outside the gene matches: 6. The CDR3 extends over 14 amino acids. The CDR3 loop is CASSITGTGYGYTF. Written as DNA, the CDR3 is TGTGCCAGCAGTATTACCGGGACAGGCTATGGCTACACCTTC.

The chain couples TRBV5-6 to TRBJ2-7; D unresolved. Germline CDR1 and CDR2: SGHDT and YYEEEE. Between the trimmed V and J ends, which lost 1 base and 2 bases, there was a span of 16 bases. The CDR3 length is 16 residues. For the CDR3, the DNA is TGTGCCAGCAGCTTGAGGCAGACAAAGCGAACCTACGAGCAGTACTTC. The encoded protein is CASSLRQTKRTYEQYF.

The V gene is TRBV2, the J gene TRBJ2-5; possibly TRBD2 for D (6 bases). Looked up from germline, CDR1 is SNHLY and CDR2 is FYNNEI. V was trimmed by 5 bases and J by 4 bases, leaving 20 bases between them. The CDR3 is 16 amino acids. The CDR3 DNA is TGTGCCAGCAGTAGGACCCCGGGGGACGGCGGAGAGACCCAGTACTTC. Translation gives CASSRTPGDGGETQYF.

The chain is built from TRBV6-1 and TRBJ2-4, with D perhaps matching TRBD1 (6 bases). Germline CDR1 reads MNHNS; CDR2 reads SASEGT. Between the trimmed V and J ends, which lost 3 bases and 7 bases, there was a span of 10 bases. This CDR3 contains 13 residues. Here the CDR3 DNA reads TGTGCCAGCAGTGACAGGGGTGTGAACATTCAGTACTTC. The encoded protein is CASSDRGVNIQYF.